A selection of T cell receptor beta chains follows, all from one sample in a study of chemoradiotherapy in HPV16-positive cancers. TCRdb keeps only in-frame clones here, not all; method: immunoSEQ multiplex PCR. The repertoire has 5,000 to 8,000 clones, about 83% of them found once; the top ten carry 6.2%. This sample comprised tumor tissue, obtained from a patient who underwent chemoradiotherapy. The receptors derive from a human donor with HPV-associated anogenital cancer. Both conserved end residues are part of each CDR3. The order of the fields is J gene, D gene, V gene, clone size, CDR3 protein, CDR3 DNA. A D gene is named only where the DNA matches it firmly. Expanded clones are given a class, and other clones once, few, many or no size at all.

TRBJ1-2 NA TRBV5-5 NA CASSLGQGTYGYTF TGTGCCAGCAGCTTGGGACAAGGAACTTATGGCTACACCTTC
TRBJ2-5 NA TRBV5-1 NA CASSLDSPAQYF TGCGCCAGCAGCTTGGACAGCCCGGCCCAGTACTTC
TRBJ1-2 NA TRBV18 NA CASSPTGSYGYTF TGTGCCAGCTCACCGACAGGATCCTATGGCTACACCTTC
TRBJ2-3 NA TRBV27 once CASSPIGGPTDTQYF TGTGCCAGCAGCCCAATTGGGGGGCCCACAGATACGCAGTATTTT
TRBJ2-1 TRBD1 TRBV18 NA CASSPFRDRVLDNEQFF TGTGCCAGCTCACCCTTCCGGGACAGGGTTCTCGACAATGAGCAGTTCTTC
TRBJ2-7 NA TRBV6-1 NA CASRREGLGKQYF TGTGCCAGCAGGCGAGAAGGTCTCGGCAAGCAGTACTTC
TRBJ2-5 TRBD1 TRBV11-2 NA CASSRGQGQETQYF TGTGCCAGCAGCCGCGGACAGGGCCAAGAGACCCAGTACTTC
TRBJ1-3 TRBD1 TRBV30 NA CAWARPLGQSFSGNTIYF TGTGCCTGGGCCCGCCCTTTGGGACAGTCCTTCTCTGGAAACACCATATATTTT
TRBJ2-1 TRBD1 TRBV5-4 NA CASRDRVDYNEQFF TGTGCCAGCCGAGACAGGGTGGACTACAATGAGCAGTTCTTC
TRBJ2-1 NA TRBV12-5 NA CASGPEGQASHNEQFF TGTGCTAGTGGCCCTGAGGGCCAGGCATCTCACAATGAGCAGTTCTTC
TRBJ1-2 TRBD1 TRBV9 NA CASSVVPPAGQGNYGYTF TGTGCCAGCAGCGTAGTCCCCCCCGCGGGACAGGGTAATTATGGCTACACCTTC
TRBJ2-5 TRBD2 TRBV2 NA CASSVSGGVETQYF TGTGCCAGCAGCGTATCCGGGGGGGTTGAGACCCAGTACTTC
TRBJ2-1 TRBD2 TRBV6-5 NA CASGGDNEQFF TGTGCCAGTGGGGGGGACAATGAGCAGTTCTTC
TRBJ2-2 TRBD2 TRBV6-4 NA CASSDQASGHTGELFF TGTGCCAGCAGTGACCAGGCTAGCGGGCACACCGGGGAGCTGTTTTTT
TRBJ2-7 NA TRBV2 NA CASTRAGEPYEQYF TGTGCCAGCACCCGGGCAGGGGAACCCTACGAGCAGTACTTC